This T cell receptor beta chain appears in the sequencing data of a study of blood T cell repertoires in COVID-19. Study-level information: Researchers got acute and convalescent COVID-19 samples from the United States, Italy and Spain. Sources were T cells, B-cell-depleted T cells, or PBMCs; the material itself was cDNA or gDNA.

In the authors' workflow: Quantification of nucleated cells was approximated via reference gene primer amplification. Using immunoSEQ multiplex PCR, the repertoire was profiled, and TCRdb retains in-frame clones only, with some absent. That table supplies the V and J calls and clone size; D and trimming were determined from the DNA. The sample has about 100,000 clones; approximately 91% are singletons. The CDR3 totals 15 residues. Trimming removed 6 bases at V and 0 bases at J, with 11 bases between. Looked up from germline, CDR1 is MNHEY and CDR2 is SMNVEV (reference sequence). The sample comprised peripheral blood. This TCR was recovered from a man aged 50-60 years with acute or convalescent COVID-19. The rearrangement uses TRBV27 and TRBJ1-4; D is undetermined. The CDR3 DNA is TGTGCCAGCAGCGAGGGAAGCACAACTAATGAAAAACTGTTTTTT. It translates to CASSEGSTTNEKLFF. The variable domain in full, completed from reference TRBV27 and TRBJ1-4, reads EAQVTQNPRYLITVTGKKLTVTCSQNMNHEYMSWYRQDPGLGLRQIYYSMNVEVTDKGDVPEGYKVSRKEKRNFPLILESPSPNQTSLYFCASSEGSTTNEKLFFGSGTQLSVL.